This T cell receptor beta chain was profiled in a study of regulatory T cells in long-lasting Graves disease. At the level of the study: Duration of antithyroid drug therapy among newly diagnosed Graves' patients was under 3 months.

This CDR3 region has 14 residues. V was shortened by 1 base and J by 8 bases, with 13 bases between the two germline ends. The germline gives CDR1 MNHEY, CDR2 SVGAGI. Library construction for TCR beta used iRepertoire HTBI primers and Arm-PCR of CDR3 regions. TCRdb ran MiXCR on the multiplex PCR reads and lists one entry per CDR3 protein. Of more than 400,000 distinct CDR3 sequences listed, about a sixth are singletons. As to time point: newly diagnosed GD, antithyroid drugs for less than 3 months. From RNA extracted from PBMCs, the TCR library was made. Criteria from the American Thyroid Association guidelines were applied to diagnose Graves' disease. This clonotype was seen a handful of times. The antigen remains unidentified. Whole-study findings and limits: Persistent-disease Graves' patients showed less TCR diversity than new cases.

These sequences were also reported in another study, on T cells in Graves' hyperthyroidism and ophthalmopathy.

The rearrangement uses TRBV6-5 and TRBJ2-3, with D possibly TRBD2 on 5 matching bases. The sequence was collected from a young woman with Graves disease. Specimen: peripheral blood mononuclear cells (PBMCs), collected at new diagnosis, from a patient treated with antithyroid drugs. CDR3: CASSYFGGLGTQYF. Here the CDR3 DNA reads TGTGCCAGCAGTTACTTCGGCGGACTTGGTACGCAGTATTTT.